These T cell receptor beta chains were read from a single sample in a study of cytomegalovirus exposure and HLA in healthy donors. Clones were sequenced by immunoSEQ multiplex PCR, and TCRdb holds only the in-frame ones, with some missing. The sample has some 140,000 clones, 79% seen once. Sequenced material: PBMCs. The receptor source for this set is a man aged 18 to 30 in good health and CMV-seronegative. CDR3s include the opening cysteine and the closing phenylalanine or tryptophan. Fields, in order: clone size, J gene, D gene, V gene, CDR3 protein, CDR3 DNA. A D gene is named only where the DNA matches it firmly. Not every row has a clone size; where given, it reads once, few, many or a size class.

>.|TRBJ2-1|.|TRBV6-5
CASSYSSGNSYNEQFF
TGTGCCAGCAGTTACTCATCCGGGAATTCCTACAATGAGCAGTTCTTC
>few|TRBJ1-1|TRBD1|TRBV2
CASRTRREGATEAFF
TGTGCCAGCAGAACGCGTCGCGAGGGGGCGACGGAAGCTTTCTTT
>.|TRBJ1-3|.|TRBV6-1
CASTPTTSSGNTIYF
TGTGCCAGCACCCCAACCACAAGCTCTGGAAACACCATATATTTT
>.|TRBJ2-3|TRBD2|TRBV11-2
CASSLGGLRTDTQYF
TGTGCCAGCAGCCTTGGGGGACTAAGGACAGATACGCAGTATTTT
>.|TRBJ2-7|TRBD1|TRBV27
CASSPRTGVILF
TGTGCCAGCAGTCCCCGGACAGGGGTAATCCTTTTC
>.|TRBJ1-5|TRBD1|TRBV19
CASSIDRLDRGHSNQPQHF
TGTGCCAGTAGTATAGATCGATTGGACAGGGGTCATAGCAATCAGCCCCAGCATTTT
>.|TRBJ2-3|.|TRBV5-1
CASSLAGGSGTPTDTQYF
TGCGCCAGCAGCTTGGCCGGAGGTTCCGGGACTCCTACAGATACGCAGTATTTT
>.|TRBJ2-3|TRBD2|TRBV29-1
CSVETSFLYTDTQYF
TGCAGCGTAGAGACTAGCTTCTTATACACAGATACGCAGTATTTT
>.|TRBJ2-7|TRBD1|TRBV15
CATSRDRGRSNEQYF
TGTGCCACCAGCAGAGACAGGGGGCGCAGTAACGAGCAGTACTTC
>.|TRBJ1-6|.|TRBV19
CASSIVRRSYNSPLHF
TGTGCCAGTAGTATCGTCCGGCGGTCCTATAATTCACCCCTCCACTTT
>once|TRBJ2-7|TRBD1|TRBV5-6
CASSLGTGVSPEQYF
TGTGCCAGCAGCTTGGGGACAGGGGTGTCTCCCGAGCAGTACTTC
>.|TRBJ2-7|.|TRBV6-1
CASSPRGSYEQYF
TGTGCCAGCAGCCCAAGGGGGTCCTACGAGCAGTACTTC
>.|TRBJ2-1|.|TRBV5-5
CASSLLFTLRGEQFF
TGTGCCAGCAGCTTGCTCTTCACTCTTAGAGGTGAGCAGTTCTTC
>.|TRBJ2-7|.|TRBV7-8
CASSLLTAGEQYF
TGTGCCAGCAGCTTACTGACAGCTGGCGAGCAGTACTTC
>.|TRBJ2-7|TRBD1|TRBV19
CASSSGQGSYEQYF
TGTGCCAGTAGTTCGGGACAGGGATCCTACGAGCAGTACTTC
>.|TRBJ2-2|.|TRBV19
CASSVLVTGELFF
TGTGCCAGTAGTGTACTGGTCACCGGGGAGCTGTTTTTT
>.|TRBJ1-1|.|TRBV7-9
CASSFGQYTEAFF
TGTGCCAGCAGCTTCGGACAGTACACTGAAGCTTTCTTT
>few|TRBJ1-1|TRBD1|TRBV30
CAWSHRGGYTEAFF
TGTGCCTGGAGTCACAGGGGGGGTTACACTGAAGCTTTCTTT
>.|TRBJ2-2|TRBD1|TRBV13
CASSSDRGFNTGELFF
TGTGCCAGCAGCTCGGACAGGGGTTTCAACACCGGGGAGCTGTTTTTT
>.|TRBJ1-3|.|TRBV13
CASSLVGGRNTIYF
TGTGCCAGCAGCTTAGTGGGAGGACGAAACACCATATATTTT
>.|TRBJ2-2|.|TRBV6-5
CASNRQSSNTGELFF
TGTGCCAGCAACCGACAGAGTTCGAACACCGGGGAGCTGTTTTTT
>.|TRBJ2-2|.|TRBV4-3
CASSQIPRDSTGELFF
TGCGCCAGCAGCCAGATACCGCGGGATAGCACCGGGGAGCTGTTTTTT
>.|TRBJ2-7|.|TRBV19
CASSIIFGGVYEQYF
TGTGCCAGTAGTATTATTTTTGGAGGAGTATACGAGCAGTACTTC
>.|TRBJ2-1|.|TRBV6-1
CASSTPREQFF
TGTGCCAGCAGTACCCCGAGGGAGCAGTTCTTC
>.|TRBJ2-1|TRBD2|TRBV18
CASSPIAGGSEQFF
TGTGCCAGCTCACCAATCGCGGGGGGAAGTGAGCAGTTCTTC
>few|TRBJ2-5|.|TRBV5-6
CASSPEMGAAGETQYF
TGTGCCAGCAGCCCAGAAATGGGGGCCGCCGGGGAGACCCAGTACTTC
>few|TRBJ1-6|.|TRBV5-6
CASSFLQLYNSPLHF
TGTGCCAGCAGCTTTTTACAGCTCTATAATTCACCCCTCCACTTT
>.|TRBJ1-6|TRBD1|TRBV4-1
CASTGTGGLALHF
TGCGCCAGCACCGGGACAGGGGGGTTAGCCCTCCACTTT
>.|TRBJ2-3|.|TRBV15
CATSRDMGAITDTQYF
TGTGCCACCAGCAGAGATATGGGGGCGATCACAGATACGCAGTATTTT
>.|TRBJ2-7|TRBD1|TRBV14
CASSHDRGLYEQYF
TGTGCCAGCAGCCATGACAGGGGTCTCTACGAGCAGTACTTC